This TCR beta chain was identified in a study of blood T cell repertoires in COVID-19. Study as a whole: The analysed material was cDNA or gDNA that came from T cells, B-cell-depleted T cells, or PBMCs.

Germline V gene sequence: CDR1 KGHSH, CDR2 LQKENI. V lost 6 bases and J lost 4, with 8 bases in between. The CDR3 spans 12 residues. Methods used by the authors: The assay estimated nucleated cells by amplifying reference gene primers. Data came from immunoSEQ multiplex PCR; TCRdb stores just in-frame clones and leaves some out. V and J calls and clone size are copied from that table; D and trimming were computed from the DNA. The repertoire has some 320,000 clones, about nine tenths of them found once; the top ten carry 2.6%. Cohorts were assigned according to the clinical history that participants reported.

The sample taken for sequencing was PBMCs or T cells enriched from blood (not recorded which). The chain employs TRBV18 and TRBJ2-3; D gene ambiguous. This sequence originates from a man aged 55 to 69 who had recovered from COVID-19. CDR3 protein: CASSLQSDTQYF. The DNA of the CDR3 is TGTGCCAGCTCCCTACAGTCAGATACGCAGTATTTT.